The 19 T cell receptor beta chains in this list originate from one sample, sequenced in a study of blood T cell repertoires in COVID-19. Repertoires were generated with immunoSEQ multiplex PCR, while TCRdb's copy carries only in-frame clones and drops some. The sample holds about 440,000 clones; 70% to 90% are singletons and the top ten take approximately 2%. Sequenced: PBMCs or T cells enriched from blood (not recorded which). All receptors derive from a woman aged 18-30 years with acute COVID-19.

V is TRBV11-2 and J is TRBJ1-4; 9 bases are shared with TRBD1. Unmatched junction bases numbered 5, after V lost 6 bases and J lost 0 bases. Germline lookup yields CDR1 SGHAT and CDR2 FQNNGV. The CDR3 length is 16 residues. The CDR3 loop reads CASRTGGLTTNEKLFF. Written as DNA, the CDR3 is TGTGCCAGCAGAACAGGGGGCCTTACAACTAATGAAAAACTGTTTTTT.

The chain recombines TRBV24-1 with TRBJ2-7; TRBD1 is a possible D gene (5 bases). This CDR3 contains 15 residues. V lost 3 bases and J 2 bases, leaving 13 bases between the germline ends. Germline V gives CDR1 KGHDR, CDR2 SFDVKD. DNA of the CDR3: TGTGCCACCAGTGATGTGACAGTCAGCCCCTACGAGCAGTACTTC. As protein: CATSDVTVSPYEQYF.

This chain joins TRBV9 and TRBJ2-3; 14 nucleotides agree with TRBD2. CDR3 length: 16 residues. The germline V gene has CDR1 SGDLS and CDR2 YYNGEE. V shed 4 bases, J shed 7 bases, and the junction held 8 bases outside the gene matches. The CDR3: CASSSDRTSGGHTQYF. CDR3 nucleotides: TGTGCCAGCAGCTCCGATAGGACTAGCGGGGGGCATACGCAGTATTTT.

The chain employs TRBV2 and TRBJ2-7, with 7 nucleotides matching TRBD1. CDR1 is SNHLY and CDR2 is FYNNEI in the germline V gene. V dropped 4 bases and J dropped 10; count of bases not matched to a gene: 7. CDR3 length: 12 amino acids. CDR3 amino acids: CASSGGQILQYF. The CDR3 nucleotides are TGTGCCAGCAGTGGGGGACAGATTCTACAGTACTTC.

J is TRBJ2-7 and V is TRBV11-2; 7 bases fit TRBD1. This CDR3 comprises 13 residues. Losses at the gene ends were 4 bases for V and 4 bases for J; bases not matched to a gene: 4. Germline CDR1 is SGHAT and CDR2 is FQNNGV. CDR3 sequence (DNA): TGTGCCAGCAGCTCCCAGGGGGTTTACGAGCAGTACTTC. This translates into CASSSQGVYEQYF.

The chain links TRBV21-1 to TRBJ1-5; no check of the table's D call, TRBD1, against the DNA was made. TRBV21-1 is given as a pseudogene. There are 15 residues in the CDR3. The CDR3 DNA sequence: TGTGCCAGCAGCAATCGTCGTCAGTTAAATCAGCCCCAGCATTTT. Protein: CASSNRRQLNQPQHF.

This rearrangement joins TRBV7-9 to TRBJ1-1; 7 positions match TRBD1. The V segment lost 5 bases and the J segment 8 bases; nucleotides outside the gene matches: 8. The CDR3 extends over 13 amino acids. From germline, CDR1 is SEHNR and CDR2 FQNEAQ (reference sequence). The DNA for the CDR3 is TGTGCCAGCAGCGAAAACAGGGGTTTGGAAGCTTTCTTT. Residues: CASSENRGLEAFF.

A few counts support this clone. The chain couples TRBV5-1 to TRBJ2-3; TRBD1 matches 8 bases. The germline gives CDR1 SGHRS, CDR2 YFSETQ. Trimming took 6 bases from V and 3 from J; bases not matched to a gene: 3. The CDR3 sequence is 13 residues long. DNA for the CDR3: TGCGCCAGCACCAGGGGGCGGACAGATACGCAGTATTTT. Translating gives CASTRGRTDTQYF.

The rearrangement uses TRBV3-1 (or the pseudogene TRBV3-2) and TRBJ2-1, with D tentatively TRBD2 (6 bases). Per the germline V gene, CDR1 is LGHDT and CDR2 is YNNKEL (reference sequence). V shed 1 base and J shed 10 bases, with 11 bases lying between them. CDR3 length equals 13 residues. The DNA of the CDR3 is TGTGCCAGCAGCCAAGGGCGGGGCCTGGAGCAGTTCTTC. It encodes CASSQGRGLEQFF.

This clone came up once. J is TRBJ2-7 and V is TRBV5-1; TRBD2 agrees at 7 bases. CDR3 length: 12 residues. J was trimmed by 6 bases and V by 5 bases; bases with no gene match: 5. CDR1 is SGHRS and CDR2 is YFSETQ in the germline V gene. CDR3 in amino acids: CASREGGLEQYF. Written as DNA, the CDR3 is TGCGCCAGCAGGGAGGGAGGGCTCGAGCAGTACTTC.

The chain couples TRBV18 to TRBJ1-2; TRBD1 agrees at 11 bases. CDR3 length: 19 amino acids. V was pared by 7 bases and J by 1 base, with 17 bases of the junction left unmatched. Germline CDR1 KGHSH, CDR2 LQKENI. CDR3 DNA: TGTGCCAGCTGGGTAAGGACAGGGGGCGTTTTTGGCCTTAACTATGGCTACACCTTC. It specifies CASWVRTGGVFGLNYGYTF.

The chain links TRBV19 to TRBJ2-7; TRBD1 might be the D (5 bases). V was cut by 5 bases and J by 1 base, with 9 bases left in between. The CDR3 is made up of 13 amino acids. CDR1 and CDR2 (germline): LNHDA, SQIVND (reference sequence). The CDR3 DNA reads as TGTGCCAGTAGTGAACGACAGTCCTACGAGCAGTACTTC. This translates into CASSERQSYEQYF.

The V and J genes are TRBV11-2 and TRBJ1-4; D is unresolved. Germline assignment: CDR1 SGHAT and CDR2 FQNNGV. With 4 bases removed from V and 3 bases from J, the gap between germline ends came to 9 bases. The CDR3 has 14 amino acids. CDR3: CASSSRHSNEKLFF. Written as DNA, the CDR3 is TGTGCCAGCAGCTCCAGACATTCTAATGAAAAACTGTTTTTT.

This clone was detected only once. V gene TRBV10-1 combines with J gene TRBJ2-3; D is perhaps TRBD2 (5 bases). Trimming pared 0 bases from V and 5 bases from J, leaving 9 bases between. The CDR3 extends over 14 amino acids. Germline-derived CDR1 and CDR2 are WNHNN and SYGVQD (reference sequence). This CDR3 reads CASSESGDLDTQYF. The CDR3 region has the DNA TGCGCCAGCAGTGAGTCCGGGGATTTAGATACGCAGTATTTT.

The gene calls are TRBV9 and TRBJ2-3; tentative D call: TRBD2 (6 bases). Germline values: CDR1 SGDLS, CDR2 YYNGEE. This CDR3 has 15 residues. V lost 3 bases, J lost 0 bases, and 11 bases lay in between. The CDR3 sequence is CASSGSGSSTDTQYF. CDR3 DNA sequence: TGTGCCAGCAGCGGCTCCGGGAGTAGCACAGATACGCAGTATTTT.

The rearrangement links TRBV4-2 to TRBJ2-1, with 9 bases identical to TRBD2. V shed 1 base, J shed 3 bases, and the junction held 4 bases outside the gene matches. The length of the CDR3 is 16 residues. CDR1 and CDR2 from the germline V gene are LGHNA and YNFKEQ. CDR3 amino acids: CASSQGGGGVYNEQFF. CDR3 in DNA: TGTGCCAGCAGCCAAGGTGGCGGGGGGGTCTACAATGAGCAGTTCTTC.

The chain employs TRBV7-7 and TRBJ1-4; D is unresolved. From germline, CDR1 is SSHAT and CDR2 FNYEAQ (reference sequence). Deletions cut 5 bases from V and 5 bases from J, with 12 bases between. There are 14 residues in the CDR3. CDR3 loop: CASSPSGSNEKLFF. The CDR3 region has the DNA TGTGCCAGCAGCCCATCGGGTTCCAATGAAAAACTGTTTTTT.

The chain carries TRBV19 and TRBJ2-7, with TRBD1 matching 9 bases. Germline CDR1 LNHDA, CDR2 SQIVND (reference sequence). This CDR3 contains 14 residues. Here the CDR3 reads CDIPRDRDSYEQYF. DNA for the CDR3: TGTGACATCCCCCGGGACAGGGACTCCTACGAGCAGTACTTC.

V gene TRBV7-2 combines with J gene TRBJ2-2; D unclear. Germline V gene data show CDR1 as SGHTA and CDR2 as FQGNSA. Trimming cost V 5 bases and J 1 base, with 11 bases left between them. This CDR3 has 15 residues. The CDR3 is CASSPRRLNTGELFF. The DNA of the CDR3 is TGTGCCAGCAGCCCGCGGCGGCTGAACACCGGGGAGCTGTTTTTT.